Below, 17 T cell receptor beta chains from the same sample are listed, as sequenced in a study of shared T cell receptors in the human thymus. The assay was immunoSEQ multiplex PCR, and TCRdb's table has in-frame clones only and misses some. The data contain hundreds of thousands of clones, approximately 90% of them singletons. A further study also used this sample, focusing on human thymus T cells.

Sequences were obtained from thymocytes. These receptors came from a boy less than two years old with a congenital heart defect.

V and J are TRBV28 and TRBJ2-1, with D possibly being TRBD2 (6 bases). CDR1 is MDHEN, CDR2 SYDVKM, per germline. V was trimmed by 5 bases and J by 7 bases, leaving 18 bases between them. This CDR3 contains 15 residues. CDR3 residues: CASSLGGAGPNEQFF. The DNA for the CDR3 is TGTGCCAGCAGTCTGGGGGGTGCTGGACCGAATGAGCAGTTCTTC.

CDR3 nucleotide sequence: TGTGCCAGCACCTTGGGTAGCGGTACCGGCGGTGAGCAGTTCTTC. This codes for CASTLGSGTGGEQFF. J is TRBJ2-1 and V is TRBV27; D is perhaps TRBD2 (6 bases). CDR1 is MNHEY, CDR2 SMNVEV, per germline (reference sequence). The V end lost 7 bases, the J end lost 9 bases, and 22 bases lay between the germline ends. The length of the CDR3 is 15 residues.

The V call is TRBV2, the J call TRBJ2-5, with 8 bases lining up with TRBD2. There are 16 residues in the CDR3. Looked up from germline, CDR1 is SNHLY and CDR2 is FYNNEI. With 8 bases clipped from V and 4 bases from J, the junction kept 15 bases outside the gene matches. The CDR3 bases are TGTGCCAGCGAGAGCCGGGGGGGTGGGGCCGGAGAGACCCAGTACTTC. This encodes CASESRGGGAGETQYF.

The V and J genes are TRBV19 and TRBJ2-5, with 7 bases matching TRBD1. V dropped 5 bases and J dropped 3; count of bases not matched to a gene: 6. CDR3 length equals 14 residues. The germline V gene has CDR1 LNHDA and CDR2 SQIVND (reference sequence). This CDR3 is CASSSRDSEETQYF. In DNA, the CDR3 is TGTGCCAGTAGTTCCCGGGACAGCGAAGAGACCCAGTACTTC.

This clone was seen only once. V usage is TRBV18 and J usage is TRBJ2-5; a possible D gene is TRBD1 (5 bases). Trimming took off 1 base at V and 2 bases at J, with 14 bases between the two ends. The CDR3 totals 16 residues. Germline CDR1 and CDR2: KGHSH and LQKENI. The CDR3, as DNA: TGTGCCAGCTCACCACTCAGGGTAGTAGGGCAAGAGACCCAGTACTTC. It encodes CASSPLRVVGQETQYF.

V gene TRBV10-2 combines with J gene TRBJ2-3, with D possibly matching TRBD1 (6 bases). Trimming cost V 5 bases and J 0 bases, with 18 bases left between them. The CDR3 loop spans 17 amino acids. The germline CDR1 and CDR2 sequences are WSHSY and SAAADI. CDR3 bases: TGCGCCAGCAGTAACCGGAACAGGGATGGTAGCACAGATACGCAGTATTTT. Translated: CASSNRNRDGSTDTQYF.

The chain carries TRBV28 and TRBJ2-5; D perhaps matches TRBD2 (6 bases). Trimming removed 6 bases from V and 1 base from J, with 15 bases in between. Per the germline V gene, CDR1 is MDHEN and CDR2 is SYDVKM. The CDR3 consists of 15 residues. The CDR3 reads CASRLLRESQETQYF. CDR3 DNA: TGTGCCAGCAGACTGTTGCGGGAAAGCCAAGAGACCCAGTACTTC.

J is TRBJ2-5 and V is TRBV5-7; no reliable D call. The better agreement between TRBJ2-7 and the DNA end casts doubt on the J call. TRBV5-7 is an ORF; its function is uncertain. The CDR3 is made up of 15 amino acids. CDR3 region: CASSLKASKDYEQYF. The CDR3 DNA reads as TGTGCCAGCAGCTTGAAGGCATCCAAGGACTACGAGCAGTACTTC.

The rearrangement joins TRBV12-5 to TRBJ2-1; 8 nucleotides line up with TRBD2. The CDR3 runs to 20 residues. Trimming cost V 3 bases and J 2 bases; bases outside gene matches: 18. Germline values: CDR1 LGHNT, CDR2 FRNRAP. The CDR3 DNA follows: TGTGCTAGTGGTTTCATTCTAGCGGGCTTTTATAAAAACACCTACAATGAGCAGTTCTTC. Residues: CASGFILAGFYKNTYNEQFF.

The V and J genes are TRBV29-1 and TRBJ2-7; TRBD2 agrees at 7 bases. V lost 0 bases to trimming and J lost 3 bases; unmatched junction nucleotides: 11. The CDR3 consists of 16 residues. Germline loops: CDR1 SQVTM, CDR2 ANQGSEA. CDR3 loop: CSVEDRGGLGSYEQYF. DNA for the CDR3: TGCAGCGTTGAAGATCGCGGGGGATTAGGTAGCTACGAGCAGTACTTC.

To note about this clone: The sample contains more than one DNA sequence encoding this CDR3. This rearrangement joins TRBV27 to TRBJ2-7; D possibly corresponds to TRBD2 (5 bases). Germline V CDR1 and CDR2: MNHEY, SMNVEV (reference sequence). Trimming removed 2 bases at V and 0 bases at J, with 8 bases between. The CDR3 totals 14 residues. CDR3 DNA: TGTGCCAGCAGTTTAAGCGGTAGCTCCTACGAGCAGTACTTC. Amino acid sequence: CASSLSGSSYEQYF.

CDR3 sequence: CATQRQRGSNYGYTF. Here the CDR3 DNA reads TGTGCCACCCAACGTCAGAGAGGGAGTAACTATGGCTACACCTTC. The chain is built from TRBV6-5 and TRBJ1-2; D uncertain. The CDR3 has 15 amino acids. The V gene's germline CDR1 is MNHEY and CDR2 SVGAGI. V was cut by 10 bases and J by 1 base, with 19 bases left in between.

This clone was counted a single time. This chain uses TRBV27 with TRBJ2-3; 9 nucleotides align to TRBD2. This CDR3 is 17 amino acids long. Germline CDR1 MNHEY, CDR2 SMNVEV (reference sequence). J lost 3 bases, V lost 5 bases, and 12 bases had no gene match. CDR3 loop: CASSTTTSGDLTDTQYF. CDR3 in DNA: TGTGCCAGCAGTACCACGACTAGCGGAGACCTTACAGATACGCAGTATTTT.

The V gene is TRBV7-2, the J gene TRBJ2-7; D is possibly TRBD2 (6 bases). CDR3 size: 17 residues. The V gene's germline CDR1 is SGHTA and CDR2 FQGNSA. The V end was cut by 1 base, the J end by 0 bases, with 16 bases between. Written as DNA, the CDR3 is TGTGCCAGCAGCTTAGACACAGCGGGTTGGAGCTCCTACGAGCAGTACTTC. Translated, it gives CASSLDTAGWSSYEQYF.

This clone was picked up one time. The gene calls are TRBV11-2 and TRBJ2-7; 8 nucleotides match TRBD2. The V gene's germline CDR1 is SGHAT and CDR2 FQNNGV. Trimming at V came to 3 bases and at J to 11 bases, leaving 9 bases not matched to a gene. The length of the CDR3 is 13 residues. The CDR3 DNA is TGTGCCAGCAGCTTCAAGATTAGCGGGAACAAGTACTTC. This codes for CASSFKISGNKYF.

The genes are TRBV28 and TRBJ1-1; D remains ambiguous. Trimming removed 4 bases at V and 0 bases at J, with 12 bases between. CDR1 is MDHEN and CDR2 is SYDVKM in the germline V gene. The CDR3 contains 15 residues. The CDR3: CASSWAGPVNTEAFF. The CDR3 DNA reads TGTGCCAGCAGTTGGGCAGGCCCAGTGAACACTGAAGCTTTCTTT.

The chain couples TRBV6-6 to TRBJ1-1; a weak D match, TRBD1 (5 bases). Germline V CDR1 and CDR2: MNHNY, SVGAGI (reference sequence). The V end lost 1 base, the J end lost 1 base, and 13 bases lay between the germline ends. The CDR3 length is 16 residues. This CDR3 is CASSYYAGRANTEAFF. CDR3 coding DNA: TGTGCCAGCAGTTACTATGCGGGACGGGCGAACACTGAAGCTTTCTTT.